In this sample, the clone carrying this T cell receptor (beta chain) turned up many times. Its antigen is still unknown. One entry per CDR3 protein results from TCRdb running MiXCR on the RT-PCR reads. The table records 550,000 to 650,000 distinct CDR3 sequences, about 10% of them present only once. This entry comes from a study of response to subunit inactivated influenza vaccine. Findings and caveats of the study: Researchers suggested that each seasonal influenza vaccination recruits few new T cells.

V was pared by 4 bases and J by 7 bases, with 9 bases of the junction left unmatched. Looked up from germline, CDR1 is LGHNA and CDR2 is YNFKEQ. This CDR3 contains 15 residues. V gene TRBV4-2 combines with J gene TRBJ2-4; 8 bases line up with TRBD2. This sequence originates from a man in his fifties who received an inactivated influenza vaccine. Sequenced here: PBMCs from blood, sampled on the day of vaccination. The CDR3: CASSRPAGGGNIQYF. Here the CDR3 DNA reads TGTGCCAGCAGCCGCCCTGCGGGGGGCGGGAACATTCAGTACTTC.